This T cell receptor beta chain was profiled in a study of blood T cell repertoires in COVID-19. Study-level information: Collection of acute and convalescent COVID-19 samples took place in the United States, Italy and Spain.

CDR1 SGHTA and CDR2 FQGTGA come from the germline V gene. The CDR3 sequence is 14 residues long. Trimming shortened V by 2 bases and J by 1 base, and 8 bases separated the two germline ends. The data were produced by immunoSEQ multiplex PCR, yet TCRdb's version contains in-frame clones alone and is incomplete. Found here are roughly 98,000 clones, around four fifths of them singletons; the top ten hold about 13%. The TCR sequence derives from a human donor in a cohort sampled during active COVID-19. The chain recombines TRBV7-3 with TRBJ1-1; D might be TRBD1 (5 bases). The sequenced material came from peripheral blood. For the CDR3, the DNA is TGTGCCAGCAGCTTATATGGGGCGAACACTGAAGCTTTCTTT. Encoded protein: CASSLYGANTEAFF. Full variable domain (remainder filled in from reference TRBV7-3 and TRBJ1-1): GAGVSQTPSNKVTEKGKYVELRCDPISGHTALYWYRQSLGQGPEFLIYFQGTGAADDSGLPNDRFFAVRPEGSVSTLKIQRTERGDSAVYLCASSLYGANTEAFFGQGTRLTVV.